Presented here are 3 T cell receptor beta chains from one specimen sequenced in a study of regulatory T cells in long-lasting Graves disease. Time point defined: newly diagnosed GD, antithyroid drugs for less than 3 months. Researchers made the TCR library from RNA that was extracted from PBMCs. Both iRepertoire HTBI primers and Arm-PCR of CDR3 regions were used to build the TCR beta libraries. TCRdb reprocessed the multiplex PCR reads via MiXCR and lists one record per CDR3 protein. The sample lists roughly 420,000 distinct CDR3 sequences; 12% to 15% were seen once. This sample was shared with a second study, whose subject was T cells in Graves' hyperthyroidism and ophthalmopathy.

The source material was peripheral blood mononuclear cells (PBMCs), sampled at new diagnosis, from a patient treated with antithyroid drugs. The receptors stem from a woman between 45 and 60 years old with Graves disease.

The V gene is TRBV5-1, the J gene TRBJ2-2; 12 positions agree with TRBD2. Germline V gene data show CDR1 as SGHRS and CDR2 as YFSETQ. The CDR3 spans 16 residues. The J segment lost 3 bases and the V segment lost 4 bases, leaving 4 bases of the junction unmatched. The CDR3 region has the DNA TGCGCCAGCAGCATGACTAGCGGGAGTTACACCGGGGAGCTGTTTTTT. It yields the protein CASSMTSGSYTGELFF.

This clonotype was counted ten times or more. The CDR3 nucleotides read TGTGCCATCAGTGAGTCGACTAGCGGGAGAAATGAGCAGTTCTTC. Its translation is CAISESTSGRNEQFF. The V and J genes are TRBV10-3 and TRBJ2-1; 12 nucleotides match TRBD2. Trimming cost V 0 bases and J 7 bases; bases outside gene matches: 1. The CDR3 is 15 amino acids. Per germline, CDR1 ENHRY and CDR2 SYGVKD.

V and J are TRBV7-2 and TRBJ2-3; D tentatively reads TRBD1 or TRBD2 (5 bases each). The CDR3 length is 14 residues. The V gene's germline CDR1 is SGHTA and CDR2 FQGNSA. V was clipped by 3 bases and J by 7 bases, with 14 bases between them. The CDR3 protein is CASSLGVLRNTQYF. CDR3 nucleotides: TGTGCCAGCAGCTTGGGGGTCCTCCGCAATACGCAGTATTTT.